This T cell receptor (beta chain) was sequenced in a study of shared clonotypes between healthy human individuals. Whole-study context: Donors, aged 18 to 49, were two women and three men.

This clone was detected once. The naive CD8 fraction comprised CD45RO-negative cells positively selected for CCR7 and excluded terminally differentiated effector memory CD45RA+ cells. Only in-frame clones appear in the TCRdb table, and some are missing; sequencing was by immunoSEQ multiplex PCR. The data show some 1,900,000 clones, about 95% seen once. Germline lookup yields CDR1 SQVTM and CDR2 ANQGSEA. Trimming removed 0 bases from V and 3 bases from J; junction bases left unmatched: 8. The CDR3 totals 16 residues. The receptor's source is a man aged 18 to 29 in good health. The genes are TRBV29-1 and TRBJ2-7, with TRBD1 matching over 10 bases. Sequenced input: naive CD8+ T cells sorted from blood. The CDR3: CSVEDLGDRGNYEQYF. CDR3 DNA sequence: TGCAGCGTTGAAGATCTCGGGGACAGGGGAAACTACGAGCAGTACTTC.